A selection of T cell receptor beta chains follows, all from one sample in a study of blood T cell repertoires in COVID-19. Using immunoSEQ multiplex PCR, the repertoire was profiled, and TCRdb retains in-frame clones only, with some absent. The sample contains some 270,000 clones, around 85% of which appear only once. Sequencing input: peripheral blood. The receptors shown here come from a human donor with COVID-19, enrolled during active disease. The donor label of this sample is uncertain. The CDR3 runs from the conserved cysteine through the conserved F or W. The D gene is left open where the match is weak. A clone size is listed for some rows: how often the clone was seen (once, few, many), or a class if it is expanded.

J	D	size	V	DNA	CDR3
TRBJ1-2	.	.	TRBV9	TGTGCCAGCAGCCTCTCAATCGGCGGGGGCGCGGGCTACACCTTC	CASSLSIGGGAGYTF
TRBJ1-1	.	.	TRBV11-2	TGTGCCAGCAGCTTATCGGGGGAGAACACTGAAGCTTTCTTT	CASSLSGENTEAFF
TRBJ2-7	TRBD1	.	TRBV7-2	TGTGCCAGCAGCTTAGGTGGGGGACAGAATTCCTACGAGCAGTACTTC	CASSLGGGQNSYEQYF
TRBJ2-1	.	.	TRBV6-2/TRBV6-3	TGTGCCAGCAGTGAGCCAGGGGTGAATGAGCAGTTCTTC	CASSEPGVNEQFF
TRBJ2-7	TRBD2	once	TRBV28	TGTGCCAGCCGTGAGGAAGGCCTAGCGGGATCATACGAGCAGTACTTC	CASREEGLAGSYEQYF
TRBJ2-5	.	.	TRBV27	TGTGCCAGCAGTTCCAGACTAGATCTCCAAGAGACCCAGTACTTC	CASSSRLDLQETQYF
TRBJ1-1	.	.	TRBV19	TGTGCCAGTAGTACCCCGGGCAGGGCCAATGGGAACACTGAAGCTTTCTTT	CASSTPGRANGNTEAFF
TRBJ2-3	TRBD2	once	TRBV2	TGTGCCAGCAGTGTCCCTATGACGGCTAGCGGGAGGGTTCCAGATACGCAGTATTTT	CASSVPMTASGRVPDTQYF
TRBJ1-4	.	.	TRBV20-1	TGCAGTGCTTTCCTCCGTGAAAAACTGTTTTTT	CSAFLREKLFF
TRBJ1-2	.	.	TRBV19	TGTGCCAGTACCTACGCCCCCCGTGACAGGCAAGGCTACACCTTC	CASTYAPRDRQGYTF
TRBJ2-3	TRBD2	few	TRBV3-1/TRBV3-2	TGTGCCAGCAGCCAAGGTCTAGCGGGAGGTGGAGATACGCAGTATTTT	CASSQGLAGGGDTQYF
TRBJ1-5	TRBD1	.	TRBV2	TGTGCCAGTATATCTGACAGGGGATCAGCATTT	CASISDRGSAF
TRBJ1-5	.	.	TRBV5-1	TGCGCCAGCAGCTTGGAGGGGACACACGTAGGGCCCCAGCATTTT	CASSLEGTHVGPQHF
TRBJ2-7	.	.	TRBV28	TGTGCCAGCAAGGAGAGTGGGGAGGCCCACGAGCAGTACTTC	CASKESGEAHEQYF
TRBJ2-5	TRBD2	.	TRBV2	TGTGCCAGCAGCGTTGGGGGAGGGAGCGAAGAGACCCAGTACTTC	CASSVGGGSEETQYF
TRBJ2-1	TRBD2	.	TRBV11-2	TGTGCCAGCAGCTTAGTGTATGGGGGTAGCGGGACTTACAATGAGCAGTTCTTC	CASSLVYGGSGTYNEQFF
TRBJ2-6	TRBD2	.	TRBV4-3	TGCGCCAGCAAGCGGGACTCTGGGGCCAACGTCCTGACTTTC	CASKRDSGANVLTF
TRBJ2-1	TRBD1	.	TRBV28	TGTGCCAGCAGCTATCTCGGGACAGGGGTTTTCAATGAGCAGTTCTTC	CASSYLGTGVFNEQFF
TRBJ2-5	TRBD2	.	TRBV28	TGTGCCAGCAGACCCGGGACTAGCTGGGGAGAGACCCAGTACTTC	CASRPGTSWGETQYF
TRBJ2-5	.	.	TRBV18	TGTGCCAGCTCACCCCCGGGGGAGACCCAGTACTTC	CASSPPGETQYF
TRBJ2-7	.	.	TRBV21-1	TGTGCCAGCAGCCTTAAAGGGACAGGGCTCCCAGTGGGAAGGGAGCAGTACTTC	CASSLKGTGLPVGREQYF
TRBJ2-1	.	.	TRBV2	TGTGCCAGCAGTGAATGGCAGGACAATGAGCAGTTCTTC	CASSEWQDNEQFF
TRBJ1-2	.	.	TRBV28	TGTGCCAGCAGTGACAGGATCGCCCCTTATGGCTACACCTTC	CASSDRIAPYGYTF
TRBJ1-5	.	once	TRBV28	TGTGCCAGCAGTTTTTCGGGGGGCGATCAGCCCCAGCATTTT	CASSFSGGDQPQHF
TRBJ1-6	.	.	TRBV2	TGTGCCAGCAGTGAAGGGCAGGGAAGGAATTCACCCCTCCACTTT	CASSEGQGRNSPLHF
TRBJ2-3	TRBD2	few	TRBV19	TGTGCCAGTAGTGGGTCTAGCGGGGGCCACCCTAGCACAGATACGCAGTATTTT	CASSGSSGGHPSTDTQYF
TRBJ1-1	.	.	TRBV6-5	TGTGCCATCGTTGTCTCCCTCGGCACTGAAGCTTTCTTT	CAIVVSLGTEAFF
TRBJ2-7	TRBD1	.	TRBV5-5	TGTGCCAGCAGCTTCAACCGGGACAGTACCTACGAGCAGTACTTC	CASSFNRDSTYEQYF
TRBJ1-4	.	.	TRBV27	TGTGCCAGCAGCTCGTTGGGGGGGGCGGGCGAAAAACTGTTTTTT	CASSSLGGAGEKLFF
TRBJ2-1	TRBD2	.	TRBV10-1	TGCGCCAGCAAAGACTGGCGGGAGGGCGAGCAGTTCTTC	CASKDWREGEQFF
TRBJ2-2	.	.	TRBV5-4	TGTGCCAGCAGCTTGGTGGGGCGTCTGGCTGACACCGGGGAGCTGTTTTTT	CASSLVGRLADTGELFF
TRBJ1-2	.	.	TRBV6-5	TGTGCCAGCAGGACAGCTTCTAACTATGGCTACACCTTC	CASRTASNYGYTF
TRBJ1-1	TRBD1	.	TRBV11-3	TGTGCCAGCAGCCTAGGGGGCAGAGCGAACACTGAAGCTTTCTTT	CASSLGGRANTEAFF
TRBJ1-1	.	once	TRBV30	TGTGCCTTGCACAGGGTGAACACTGAAGCTTTCTTT	CALHRVNTEAFF
TRBJ2-3	.	.	TRBV29-1	TGCAGCGTTGAAGGGGCCAGAACAACTAGCACAGATACGCAGTATTTT	CSVEGARTTSTDTQYF
TRBJ2-7	.	.	TRBV9	TGTGCCAGCAGCTCCCGGGACAAAAACCCCGAGCAGTACTTC	CASSSRDKNPEQYF
TRBJ2-3	TRBD2	few	TRBV5-6	TGTGCCAGCAGCCCCGGGGGGTATACGCAGTATTTT	CASSPGGYTQYF
TRBJ2-5	TRBD1	once	TRBV19	TGTGCCGGATCGACAGGGCTGGGGGAGACCCAGTACTTC	CAGSTGLGETQYF
TRBJ1-5	.	.	TRBV19	TGTGCCAGTGGGAGGGTGTCCCAGCATTTT	CASGRVSQHF
TRBJ2-1	TRBD2	few	TRBV12-3/TRBV12-4	TGTGCCAGCAGTTTGCTAGCGGGAGACCGAGGGTTCTTC	CASSLLAGDRGFF
TRBJ1-5	.	.	TRBV28	TGTGCCAGCAGTTTTTCCCCCGGCCCAGGGGTTAGCAATCAGCCCCAGCATTTT	CASSFSPGPGVSNQPQHF
TRBJ2-1	TRBD2	.	TRBV7-9	TGTGCCAGCAACCCACAGGAGACGGGGGGTTTCAATGAGCAGTTCTTC	CASNPQETGGFNEQFF
TRBJ2-1	.	few	TRBV28	TGTGCCAGCAGTTCCCCTAGAGAGCAGTTCTTC	CASSSPREQFF
TRBJ2-5	TRBD2	.	TRBV7-2	TGTGCCAGCAGCACGACTAGCGCTATTCAAGAGACCCAGTACTTC	CASSTTSAIQETQYF
TRBJ1-5	.	.	TRBV12-5	TGTGCTAGTGGGGTATCGGATCAGCCCCAGCATTTT	CASGVSDQPQHF
TRBJ1-2	TRBD1	.	TRBV27	TGTGCCAGCAGGTGGACAGGGGGCGTAGTAGGTGGCTACACCTTC	CASRWTGGVVGGYTF
TRBJ2-1	TRBD1	.	TRBV18	TGTGCCAGCTCACCAGAGGACAGGGACGCTGTGGGGGATGAGCAGTTCTTC	CASSPEDRDAVGDEQFF
TRBJ1-2	TRBD1	.	TRBV5-8	TGTGCCAGCAGCTGGGGACAGGGATCCTATGGCTACACCTTC	CASSWGQGSYGYTF
TRBJ1-5	.	.	TRBV5-5	TGTGCCAGCAGCTTTAGTGGGCTTAGCAATCAGCCCCAGCATTTT	CASSFSGLSNQPQHF
TRBJ2-3	TRBD2	once	TRBV15	TGTGCCACCAGAGTAGCGGGAGGACCAGATACGCAGTATTTT	CATRVAGGPDTQYF